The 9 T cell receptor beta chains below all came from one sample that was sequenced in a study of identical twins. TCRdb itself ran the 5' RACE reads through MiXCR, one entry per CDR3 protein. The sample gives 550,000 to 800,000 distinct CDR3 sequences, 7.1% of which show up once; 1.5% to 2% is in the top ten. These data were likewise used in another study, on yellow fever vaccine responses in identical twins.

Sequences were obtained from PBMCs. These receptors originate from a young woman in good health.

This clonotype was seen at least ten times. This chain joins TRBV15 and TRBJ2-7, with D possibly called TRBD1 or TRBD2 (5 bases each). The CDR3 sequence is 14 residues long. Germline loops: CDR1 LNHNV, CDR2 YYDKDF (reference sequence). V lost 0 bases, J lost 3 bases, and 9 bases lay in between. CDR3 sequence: CATSRDRDGYEQYV. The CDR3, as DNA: TGTGCCACCAGCAGAGATAGGGACGGCTACGAGCAGTACGTC.

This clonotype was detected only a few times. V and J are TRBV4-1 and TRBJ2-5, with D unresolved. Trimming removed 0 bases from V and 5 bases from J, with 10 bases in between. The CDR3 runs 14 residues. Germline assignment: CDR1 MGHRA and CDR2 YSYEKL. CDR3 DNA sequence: TGCGCCAGCAGCCAAGATGACTTGGGGGAGACCCAGTACTTC. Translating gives CASSQDDLGETQYF.

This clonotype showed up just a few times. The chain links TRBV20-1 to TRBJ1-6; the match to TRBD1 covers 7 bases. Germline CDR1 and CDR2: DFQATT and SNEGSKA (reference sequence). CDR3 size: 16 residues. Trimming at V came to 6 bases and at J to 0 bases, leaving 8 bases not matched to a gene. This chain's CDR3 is CSATDRRSSYNSPLHF. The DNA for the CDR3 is TGCAGTGCCACGGACAGGAGGAGCTCCTATAATTCACCCCTCCACTTT.

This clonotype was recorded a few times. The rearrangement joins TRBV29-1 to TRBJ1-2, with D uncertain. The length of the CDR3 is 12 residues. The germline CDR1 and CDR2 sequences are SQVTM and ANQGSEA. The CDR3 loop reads CGADGGYYGYTF. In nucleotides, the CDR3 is TGCGGCGCCGACGGTGGTTACTATGGCTACACCTTC.

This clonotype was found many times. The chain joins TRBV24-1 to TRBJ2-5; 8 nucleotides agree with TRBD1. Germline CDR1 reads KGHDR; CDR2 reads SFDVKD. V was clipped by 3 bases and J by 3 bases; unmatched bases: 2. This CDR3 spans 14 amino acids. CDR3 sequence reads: CATSDPDREETQYF. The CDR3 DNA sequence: TGTGCCACCAGTGATCCGGACAGGGAAGAGACCCAGTACTTC.

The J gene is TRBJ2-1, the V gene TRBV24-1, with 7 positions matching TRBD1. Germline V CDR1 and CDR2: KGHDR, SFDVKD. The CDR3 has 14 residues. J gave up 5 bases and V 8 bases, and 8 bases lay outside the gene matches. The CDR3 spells CATTGDRFNNEQFF. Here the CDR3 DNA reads TGTGCCACCACTGGGGACAGATTTAACAATGAGCAGTTCTTC.

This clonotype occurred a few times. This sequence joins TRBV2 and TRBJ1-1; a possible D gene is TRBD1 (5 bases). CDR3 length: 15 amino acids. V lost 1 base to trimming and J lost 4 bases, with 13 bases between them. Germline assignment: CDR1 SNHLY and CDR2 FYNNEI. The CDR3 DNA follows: TGTGCCAGCAGTGAAGGGGACGCCTTGGTCACTGAAGCTTTCTTT. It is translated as CASSEGDALVTEAFF.

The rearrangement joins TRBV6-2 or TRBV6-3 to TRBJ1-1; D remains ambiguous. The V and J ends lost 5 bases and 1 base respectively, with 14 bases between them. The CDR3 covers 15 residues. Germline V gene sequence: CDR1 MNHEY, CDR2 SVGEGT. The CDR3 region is CASSPNRAGNTEAFF. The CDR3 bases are TGTGCCAGCAGTCCCAACCGGGCGGGGAACACTGAAGCTTTCTTT.

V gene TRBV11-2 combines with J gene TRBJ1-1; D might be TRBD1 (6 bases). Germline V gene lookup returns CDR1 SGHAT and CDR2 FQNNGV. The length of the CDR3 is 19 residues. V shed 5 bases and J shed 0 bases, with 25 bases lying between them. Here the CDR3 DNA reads TGTGCCAGCAGCCCAACGTGGGGGGCCCCACCGAATATGAACACTGAAGCTTTCTTT. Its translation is CASSPTWGAPPNMNTEAFF.